This T cell receptor (beta chain) was captured by sequencing in a study of cytomegalovirus exposure and HLA in healthy donors. Study-wide background: HLA-typed donors were the source of approximately 86 million unique TCRs held in an early data release.

Use of 60 Vbeta and 13 Jbeta primers characterized the PCR. The protocol was immunoSEQ multiplex PCR, while the TCRdb copy is restricted to in-frame clones and leaves out a portion. The table for this sample gives about 75,000 clones. Study-wide results and limits: In an earlier analysis, about 87% or about 30%: the productive usage of most TCR beta V segments.

From germline, CDR1 is SGHNT and CDR2 YYREEE (reference sequence). CDR3 length: 13 amino acids. A note on this clone: No antigen is known for it.

The TCR comes from a man aged 18 to 29 in good health and CMV-seropositive. Material for sequencing was PBMCs. V usage is TRBV5-4 and J usage is TRBJ2-5; 8 nucleotides agree with TRBD1. The DNA end favors TRBJ2-7, so the J call may be wrong. In DNA, the CDR3 is TGTGCCAGCAGCCCACAGGGGGCCTACGAGCAGTACTTC. As protein: CASSPQGAYEQYF.